A selection of T cell receptor beta chains follows, all from one sample in a study of blood T cell repertoires in COVID-19. The method was immunoSEQ multiplex PCR; TCRdb's version includes in-frame clones alone and lacks a portion of them. The sample records 95,000 to 110,000 clones, about nine tenths being singletons. Sequenced sample: peripheral blood. The receptor set was obtained from a man aged 45-65 years with active or convalescent COVID-19. CDR3s leave out the opening cysteine and the closing phenylalanine or tryptophan. Expanded clones get a size class; other rows say once, few or many, or leave the size out.

TRBJ2-1 | TRBV7-9 | NA | ASSLTSVGEQF
TRBJ2-1 | TRBV7-7 | NA | ASSSGIEQF
TRBJ2-7 | TRBV6-1 | NA | ASSEAGAYPYEQY
TRBJ1-5 | TRBV28 | NA | ASSLTGGDNQPQH
TRBJ1-2 | TRBV6-6 | NA | ASSLGEVRGYT
TRBJ1-1 | TRBV12-3/TRBV12-4 | NA | ASSRDGAEAF
TRBJ2-6 | TRBV30 | NA | ASAGLASSGANVLT
TRBJ2-5 | TRBV28 | NA | ASSLAFKGFGTQY
TRBJ2-5 | TRBV6-5 | NA | ASNYRDRGAETQY
TRBJ2-7 | TRBV5-5 | NA | ASSLLAGDYEQY
TRBJ1-2 | TRBV6-5 | once | ASSLGVEYGYT
TRBJ2-1 | TRBV7-2 | NA | ASSRTWSSYNEQF
TRBJ2-3 | TRBV24-1 | once | ATSELGTGSTDTQY
TRBJ2-5 | TRBV28 | NA | ASSSSDLETQY
TRBJ2-7 | TRBV19 | NA | ASSIGQGNEQY
TRBJ1-2 | TRBV28 | NA | ASRGGQVNYGYT
TRBJ2-1 | TRBV3-1/TRBV3-2 | once | ASSQAWREGRNEQF
TRBJ2-3 | TRBV28 | NA | ASGPGASTDTQY
TRBJ2-1 | TRBV10-3 | NA | AISPLGASGGTYNEQF
TRBJ2-3 | TRBV7-9 | NA | ASSPRTSGMGDTQY
TRBJ1-2 | TRBV27 | once | ASSFTGYYGYT
TRBJ1-3 | TRBV28 | few | ASSSQARSSRRNTIY
TRBJ1-1 | TRBV6-5 | NA | ASSDPHRGATEAF
TRBJ1-4 | TRBV7-9 | NA | ASSPAGGGQEKLF
TRBJ1-5 | TRBV12-3/TRBV12-4 | NA | ASSPGDDQPQH
TRBJ1-2 | TRBV6-5 | once | ASSTTGTGGFGYT
TRBJ2-7 | TRBV4-1 | NA | ASSQDQAYEQY
TRBJ1-1 | TRBV5-4 | NA | ASSFSLGTSEAF
TRBJ1-6 | TRBV18 | few | ASSTGQARDSPLH
TRBJ2-1 | TRBV6-2/TRBV6-3 | NA | ASSYSLAQF
TRBJ2-7 | TRBV7-9 | NA | ASSFSPGYEQY
TRBJ2-7 | TRBV6-5 | NA | ASSYSTGRGGYEQY
TRBJ1-5 | TRBV6-5 | NA | ASRGAGENQPQH
TRBJ2-1 | TRBV11-2 | NA | ASSFFLRESGTF
TRBJ1-6 | TRBV6-1 | NA | ASSETGQGSSPLH
TRBJ2-5 | TRBV15 | NA | ATSIPGGETQY
TRBJ2-5 | TRBV10-2 | NA | ASSESGLAGNQETQY
TRBJ2-4 | TRBV18 | once | ASSLLQAATVAKNIQY
TRBJ2-1 | TRBV2 | NA | ASRRDRTHEQF
TRBJ2-7 | TRBV3-1/TRBV3-2 | NA | ASSPGLALYEQY
TRBJ2-7 | TRBV27 | NA | ASSPSRAYEQY
TRBJ2-1 | TRBV2 | NA | ASRWDRGNEQF
TRBJ2-4 | TRBV6-1 | NA | ASSESYKNIQY
TRBJ2-2 | TRBV7-2 | NA | ASSPRLATSGELF
TRBJ2-1 | TRBV4-3 | few | ASSGYRGPGDEQF
TRBJ1-6 | TRBV5-1 | NA | ASSHGTEDSPLH
TRBJ1-4 | TRBV27 | few | ASSRTGGYEKLF
TRBJ1-2 | TRBV2 | NA | ASSGYGGSSYGYT